Listed here is a single T cell receptor beta chain. This entry comes from a study of blood T cell repertoires in COVID-19. This CDR3 spans 13 amino acids. The trim removed 8 bases at V and 2 bases at J, leaving 5 bases unmatched. The germline V gene has CDR1 SNHLY and CDR2 FYNNEI. Sequencing used immunoSEQ multiplex PCR; TCRdb keeps in-frame clones, though not all of them. This sample yields roughly 500,000 clones, of which 85% to 90% are seen a single time; 0.8% to 0.9% belongs to the top ten. Sequences were obtained from peripheral blood. The chain employs TRBV2 and TRBJ1-1, with 7 positions matching TRBD1. This receptor was taken from a man between 18 and 35 years old with COVID-19, enrolled during active disease. CDR3 in DNA: TGTGCCAGCCCAGGGACAGTCAACACTGAAGCTTTCTTT. Protein sequence: CASPGTVNTEAFF.